This T cell receptor beta chain was sequenced in a study of OX40 agonist ivuxolimab in advanced cancers. Study-level background: Ivuxolimab was an agonistic, fully human IgG2 monoclonal antibody directed against OX40 (CD134), a costimulatory receptor. Prior anti-PD-1, anti-PD-L1 or anti-CTLA-4 therapy was permitted, and checkpoint inhibitors had been received by about 37% of dose-escalation patients. Three dose-escalation patients achieved partial responses, one with hepatocellular carcinoma and two with cutaneous melanoma. The dose-escalation cohort was approximately 83% male with a mean age of approximately 59 years, ranging from about 20 to 85. Among the 50 to 55 dose-escalation patients, approximately 20 had hepatocellular carcinoma, approximately 15 melanoma, 9 renal cell carcinoma and 9 head and neck cancer. Peripheral TCRbeta sequencing was intended to test whether TCR sequence diversity was altered and clonal T-cell expansion was caused by ivuxolimab. Intravenous ivuxolimab was administered to patients every 2 weeks at six dose levels: 0.01, 0.1, 0.3, 1.5, 3 and 10 mg/kg. The paper covers the monotherapy dose-escalation part of the phase I ivuxolimab trial, which included N ≈ 57 patients. General conclusions and limits of the study: On average, CD8+ T cells showed more expanded clones than CD4+ T cells after ivuxolimab. At doses from 0.1 to 3.0 mg/kg, clonal expansion was seen in both CD4+ and CD8+ blood T cells between baseline and week 6. The antigen specificity of the peripheral T cells that underwent clonal expansion was not determined. In the 0.1-3.0 mg/kg groups, partial responders were among the patients with the lowest normalized peripheral clonal expansion, particularly in CD8+ T cells. Low levels of normalized T-cell clonal expansion were also seen in some patients who did not respond.

The trial excluded patients who had a history of autoimmune disease or were on systemic immunosuppression. Peripheral blood for TCR sequencing was collected from all dose cohorts at baseline, on cycle 4 day 1, and on cycle 7 day 1. The samples were taken from a phase I, first-in-human, multicenter, open-label dose-escalation trial of ivuxolimab. Adults with locally advanced or metastatic melanoma, renal cell, hepatocellular, or head and neck squamous cell carcinoma were enrolled in the trial. Before TCR sequencing, CD4+ and CD8+ T cells were separately sorted from peripheral blood. For sequencing of the TCRbeta CDR3 region, genomic DNA was extracted from the sorted cells. The immunoSEQ Assay was used for sequencing of TCRbeta CDR3 regions. The table was pulled from immuneACCESS by TCRdb, which kept in-frame rearrangements only. Such tables lose some clones; where checked, under half of the loss comes from unresolved V genes, and the rest has no known cause. The sample table shows tens of thousands of clones, and 75% to 95% are seen once. Approximately 0.41% of the sample goes to the ten largest clones.

The junction carries 11 bases between V and J, which are trimmed by 0 bases and 2 bases respectively. The germline V gene (reference sequence) provides CDR1 MNHNY and CDR2 SVGAGI. The CDR3 runs 15 residues from the cysteine to the phenylalanine. CDR3 DNA only is kept here, 45 bases in frame from base 1. As to this clone: The clone's antigen remains unknown. No base quality values were provided; no much bigger clone lies one nucleotide off.

The TCR originated in an adult with an advanced solid tumor such as melanoma, head and neck, liver or kidney cancer. The sequenced sample was CD4+ or CD8+ T cells sorted from blood, obtained in a trial of the OX40 agonist ivuxolimab. Recombination connected TRBV6-6 to TRBJ2-7, with the D gene call left open. The nucleotide sequence is given as TGTGCCAGCAGTTACTCCGCAGACTTAACCTACGAGCAGTACTTC. Its translation reads: CASSYSADLTYEQYF.